This T cell receptor beta chain derives from a study of T cells in Graves' hyperthyroidism and ophthalmopathy (dated by TCRdb to the late 2010s). Some background on the complete study: Peripheral blood samples were taken at initial diagnosis, before any treatment was given. According to the paper, TCR Vbeta CDR3 sequencing was carried out on 120 to 150 peripheral blood samples, which came from 40 to 45 ophthalmopathy, about 75 hyperthyroidism and some 17 progressor patients. In addition, the study compared T-cell repertoires in thyroid tissue and in blood from about 6 Graves' hyperthyroidism patients. The roughly 100 discovery patients were randomly divided into training and test sets at a 7:3 ratio. TCR V-J signatures able to tell the groups apart were searched for in a discovery cohort of 100 patients, of whom more than 40 had Graves' ophthalmopathy and about 60 had stable Graves' hyperthyroidism. Following sampling, methimazole starting at 30 mg daily was given to hyperthyroidism patients, and high-dose intravenous methylprednisolone was given to ophthalmopathy patients. Whether ophthalmopathy could be predicted prospectively was tested in an independent validation cohort made up of roughly 19 hyperthyroidism patients plus 17 patients who later progressed to ophthalmopathy. Study-wide findings and limitations: In cross-validation, a model built on a 13 V-J signature told ophthalmopathy apart from stable hyperthyroidism with approximately 90% sensitivity and roughly 83% specificity, and in testing the same model reached 80%/75%. Most expanded thyroid clonotypes (frequency above 0.001) were also detected in blood, a finding suggesting that blood repertoires may reflect thyroid immune responses. In validation, progression to ophthalmopathy was predicted by the model with 55% to 71% sensitivity and roughly 76% specificity, a median of approximately 6.5 months before onset. Sample size was not statistically predetermined, and investigators were not blinded to group allocation.

In the ophthalmopathy patients, disease was moderately to severely active, with a Clinical Activity Score of 3 or more, a NOSPECS grade of 4 or more, and a duration of less than 3 months. Patients with uncontrolled infections, other autoimmune diseases, pregnancy or lactation were excluded. Diagnoses were established on the basis of clinical symptoms, serum thyroxine and TRAb, thyroid ultrasound, and orbital computed tomography. PBMCs were isolated from about 10 ml of fresh peripheral blood by Ficoll-Paque density gradient centrifugation. Total RNA was extracted using Trizol reagent, and RNA quality was assessed on an Agilent 2100 Bioanalyzer. Amplification of TCR beta CDR3 regions was carried out from RNA transcripts. The first round of RT-PCR for the TCR CDR3 was performed with the HTBI primer set and the Qiagen OneStep RT-PCR kit. Libraries were constructed in a second round of multiplex PCR, after which size selection and purification were performed. Libraries were sequenced paired-end with 100 bp reads on an Illumina HiSeq2000. The original methods were these. Raw data were processed with SOAPnuke, discarding reads with adapters, uncalled bases, mean Phred below 15, or no exact constant-primer or identifier match. COPE v1.2.5 was used to merge high-quality paired reads, and clonotypes were defined as unique nucleotide sequences. Clonotypes were aligned to IMGT TRBV, TRBD and TRBJ reference segments using MiTCR v1.1. The analysis included only V-J combinations with a frequency above 0.0001, which together covered roughly 99% of the repertoires. A TCS score was defined as the ratio of F50 (clonal expansion) to E x V (chaos), with BLOSUM62-based TCRdist applied between CDR3 peptides within each V-J. Welch's t-statistics and random forest reduced some 510 V-J features to 10 to 15, which were used in a naive Bayes classifier (R e1071). TCRdb trimmed public reads at Q25 via fastp, called clones via MiXCR and kept in-frame beta chains. Each record represents a unique CDR3 protein, reported with the most common genes and DNA among its rows. None of the V and J calls come from the authors' own analysis; TCRdb made them. This sample comprises around 600,000 distinct CDR3 sequences, 13% to 15% of them detected only once. The ten largest make up about 6.6% of the sample.

As encoded in the germline V gene, CDR1 is SNHLY while CDR2 is FYNNEI. The CDR3 runs 15 residues from the cysteine to the phenylalanine. The only DNA kept is the CDR3, 45 bases in frame from the first base. V is cut by 6 bases and J by 3 bases, and the space between the germline ends is 18 bases. This clonotype has at least ten counts. Its recognized antigen is unknown. No per-base quality is available; no much larger clone lies one base away. The clonotype originates from a young woman with Graves' ophthalmopathy. The rearranged segments are TRBV2 and TRBJ2-7; D gene: possibly TRBD1, on 6 matching bases. The source material was blood. The nucleotide sequence reads as follows: TGTGCCAGCAGATACCGGAGTGAAGGGGGCTACGAGCAGTACTTC. It translates as CASRYRSEGGYEQYF.